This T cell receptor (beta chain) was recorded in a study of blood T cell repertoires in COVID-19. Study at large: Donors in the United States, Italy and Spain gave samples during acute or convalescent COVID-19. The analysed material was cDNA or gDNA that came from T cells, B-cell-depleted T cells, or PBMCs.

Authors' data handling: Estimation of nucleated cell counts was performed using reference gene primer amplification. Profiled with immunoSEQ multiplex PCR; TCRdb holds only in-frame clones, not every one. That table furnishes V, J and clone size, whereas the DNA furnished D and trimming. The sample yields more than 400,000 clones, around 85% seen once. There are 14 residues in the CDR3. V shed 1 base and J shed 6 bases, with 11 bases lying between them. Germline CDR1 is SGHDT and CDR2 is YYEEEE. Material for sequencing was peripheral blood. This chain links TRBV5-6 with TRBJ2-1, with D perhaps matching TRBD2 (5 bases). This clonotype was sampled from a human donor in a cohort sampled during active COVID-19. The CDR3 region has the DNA TGTGCCAGCAGCTTGCCCTCACTAGTCAATGAGCAGTTCTTC. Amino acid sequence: CASSLPSLVNEQFF.